These T cell receptor beta chains were read from a single sample in a study of blood T cell repertoires in COVID-19. Measured with immunoSEQ multiplex PCR; TCRdb has only the in-frame clones, and not every one. The sample includes about 380,000 clones, more than 70% of them seen just once. The sample consisted of peripheral blood. The receptors derive from a middle-aged man with acute or convalescent COVID-19. Each CDR3 is given with its conserved first and last residue. Fields, in order: J gene, V gene, clone size, D gene, CDR3 DNA, CDR3 protein. The D gene is left open where the match is weak. The listing skips clone size in some rows; elsewhere it reads once, few, many or a size class.

TRBJ1-6 TRBV30 few - TGTGCCTGGAGTCTAAGTGCCGCACCCCTCCACTTT CAWSLSAAPLHF
TRBJ2-1 TRBV2 - - TGTGCCAGCAACGGCGGGACGTTCTACAATGAGCAGTTCTTC CASNGGTFYNEQFF
TRBJ2-5 TRBV11-2 - - TGTGCCAGCAGCTTGGGTGGGACAAGACAAGAGACCCAGTACTTC CASSLGGTRQETQYF
TRBJ2-3 TRBV29-1 - - TGCAGCGTTGGAACCGGTTCTCGCACAGATACGCAGTATTTT CSVGTGSRTDTQYF
TRBJ1-5 TRBV11-2 - - TGTGCCAGCAGCTTAGCCGTGAATCAGCCCCAGCATTTT CASSLAVNQPQHF
TRBJ1-1 TRBV5-1 - - TGCGCCAGCAGCTTGTACGGGACTGAAGCTTTCTTT CASSLYGTEAFF
TRBJ1-2 TRBV7-9 - - TGTGCCAGCCCTACCTTCGCGGGCGATGGCTACACCTTC CASPTFAGDGYTF
TRBJ1-1 TRBV11-1 - - TGTGCCAGCAGATCCGGAGTTGGCGGCACTGAAGCTTTCTTT CASRSGVGGTEAFF
TRBJ2-3 TRBV6-4 few TRBD2 TGTGCCAGCGGGGGCGGGGGGCCCACAGATACGCAGTATTTT CASGGGGPTDTQYF
TRBJ2-7 TRBV11-2 - - TGTGCCAGCAGCTTCCCGAGGGAGGACCCAGGAGGTTACGAGCAGTACTTC CASSFPREDPGGYEQYF
TRBJ1-2 TRBV29-1 few TRBD1 TGCAGCGTCGGGACAGGGGGGCCCTATGGCTACACCTTC CSVGTGGPYGYTF
TRBJ1-4 TRBV6-5 once - TGTGCCAGCAGTTACAGTCAGGGCTTGGAAAAACTGTTTTTT CASSYSQGLEKLFF
TRBJ1-6 TRBV30 - - TGTGCCTGGAGTGACCTAACGGGGAGCTCCTATAATTCACCCCTCCACTTT CAWSDLTGSSYNSPLHF
TRBJ1-4 TRBV25-1 - TRBD1 TGTGCCAGCAGTCGTTCTAGAGGGGGCAGGGAAAAACTGTTTTTT CASSRSRGGREKLFF
TRBJ2-3 TRBV6-1 - - TGTGCCAGCACCCCATTTTGGGCGGATACGCAGTATTTT CASTPFWADTQYF
TRBJ2-7 TRBV5-6 once - TGTGCCAGCAGCTTCCCATACACCTACGAGCAGTACTTC CASSFPYTYEQYF
TRBJ2-1 TRBV28 - - TGTGCCAGCAGGGGGGCCGCCCAATATGAGCAGTTCTTC CASRGAAQYEQFF
TRBJ2-1 TRBV27 once TRBD2 TGTGCCAGCAGTTTAGGGTGGCGGGAGTTAGTAATCGATGAGCAGTTCTTC CASSLGWRELVIDEQFF
TRBJ2-2 TRBV30 few - TGTGCCTGGGACAGCTTGAACACCGGGGAGCTGTTTTTT CAWDSLNTGELFF
TRBJ2-1 TRBV4-2 - TRBD2 TGTGCCAGCAGCCAAGATGGTAGCGGGGGGGGAGGTGAGCAGTTCTTC CASSQDGSGGGGEQFF
TRBJ1-1 TRBV7-2 - TRBD1 TGTGCCAGCAGCCGAAGGACAGGTGAAGCTTTCTTT CASSRRTGEAFF
TRBJ2-4 TRBV20-1 - - TGCAGTGCTAGTTTTCATGGCCCACAGTACTTC CSASFHGPQYF